One sample yielded the 10 T cell receptor beta chains listed below, sequenced in a study of T cell repertoires in cytomegalovirus infection. Their antigens remain unidentified. TCRdb passed the reads through MiXCR, listing each CDR3 protein once. This sample carries about 130,000 distinct CDR3 sequences, 20% to 30% of them seen once, and the ten largest clones take 34%. The specimen sequenced was PBMCs, sequenced either directly or after in vitro stimulation (not recorded which). Receptors originate from a human donor in good health (CMV status not recorded). Some clones in this sample may be carry-over from other donors' samples.

The chain carries TRBV27 and TRBJ1-5; unclear D gene. The CDR3 is 9 amino acids. Trimming took 6 bases from V and 11 from J, leaving 5 bases between them. The V gene's germline CDR1 is MNHEY and CDR2 SMNVEV (reference sequence). The CDR3 sequence: CASSLTQHF. CDR3 nucleotide sequence: TGTGCCAGCAGCCTGACCCAGCATTTT.

This chain's CDR3 is CASSFSGRVYNEQFF. In nucleotides, the CDR3 is TGTGCCAGCAGTTTCAGCGGGAGGGTCTACAATGAGCAGTTCTTC. This chain links TRBV5-8 with TRBJ2-1; 10 positions agree with TRBD2. Unmatched junction bases numbered 5, after V lost 5 bases and J lost 3 bases. The CDR3 consists of 15 residues. Germline values: CDR1 SGHTS, CDR2 YDEGEE. Together with reference TRBV5-8 and TRBJ2-1, the CDR3 gives the full variable domain: EAGVTQSPTHLIKTRGQQATLRCSPISGHTSVYWYQQALGLGLQFLLWYDEGEERNRGNFPPRFSGRQFPNYSSELNVNALELEDSALYLCASSFSGRVYNEQFFGPGTRLTVL.

This clonotype occurred a few times. The chain couples TRBV9 to TRBJ2-3; D gene unclear. The CDR3 extends over 15 amino acids. V lost 2 bases to trimming and J lost 2 bases, with 12 bases between them. Germline-derived CDR1 and CDR2 are SGDLS and YYNGEE. The DNA for the CDR3 is TGTGCCAGCAGCGTTCTGGGCCACCCCACAGATACGCAGTATTTT. Protein product: CASSVLGHPTDTQYF.

In this sample, this clonotype turned up a few times. The chain is built from TRBV4-3 and TRBJ2-5; 8 nucleotides align to TRBD2. The V segment lost 7 bases and the J segment 5 bases; nucleotides outside the gene matches: 21. This CDR3 has 18 residues. The germline CDR1 and CDR2 sequences are LGHNA and YSLEER. DNA for the CDR3: TGCGCCAGCAAACCAAGTACTAGCGGAGCGGCAAATCCCGAGACCCAGTACTTC. Its protein is CASKPSTSGAANPETQYF.

This clonotype was seen a few times. The chain combines TRBV4-2 with TRBJ1-1; 7 bases fit TRBD1. The CDR3 length is 19 residues. Unmatched junction bases numbered 14, after V lost 1 base and J lost 0 bases. From germline, CDR1 is LGHNA and CDR2 YNFKEQ. This CDR3 reads CASSQGPLGGGGMNTEAFF. The CDR3 DNA reads as TGTGCCAGCAGCCAAGGCCCTTTAGGAGGGGGCGGGATGAACACTGAAGCTTTCTTT.

This clonotype is classed as medium-sized. This chain uses TRBV19 with TRBJ1-5, with TRBD1 matching 7 bases. The germline V gene has CDR1 LNHDA and CDR2 SQIVND (reference sequence). V gave up 3 bases and J gave up 3 bases; unmatched junction bases: 5. The CDR3 extends over 15 amino acids. The CDR3, as DNA: TGTGCCAGTAGTATGTCGGGACAGTTCAATCAGCCCCAGCATTTT. Translating it yields CASSMSGQFNQPQHF.

In this sample, this clonotype turned up a few times. The rearrangement uses TRBV6-5 and TRBJ2-1; no reliable D call. Germline lookup yields CDR1 MNHEY and CDR2 SVGAGI. The CDR3 contains 17 residues. V lost 1 base and J 2 bases, leaving 15 bases between the germline ends. The chain's CDR3 is CASSYWSQSVAYNEQFF. As DNA, the CDR3 is TGTGCCAGCAGTTACTGGTCCCAGAGTGTTGCCTACAATGAGCAGTTCTTC.

The genes are TRBV6-2 or TRBV6-3 and TRBJ2-2, with D perhaps given as TRBD1 or TRBD2 (5 bases each). CDR1 and CDR2 from the germline V gene are MNHEY and SVGEGT. The V and J ends lost 6 bases and 5 bases respectively, with 16 bases between them. CDR3 size: 15 residues. The CDR3 loop reads CASSHRDLGTGELFF. The CDR3 DNA is TGTGCCAGCAGCCACCGGGACCTGGGGACCGGGGAGCTGTTTTTT.

This clonotype was observed a handful of times. This chain connects TRBV6-4 to TRBJ2-7; no reliable D call. The V end lost 0 bases, the J end lost 3 bases, and 12 bases lay between the germline ends. Germline loops: CDR1 MRHNA, CDR2 SNTAGT. There are 15 residues in the CDR3. The CDR3, as DNA: TGTGCCAGCAGTGACTCGAAACGAAGAAACTACGAGCAGTACGTC. It yields the protein CASSDSKRRNYEQYV.

In this sample, this clonotype turned up many times. The J gene is TRBJ1-6, the V gene TRBV6-5; TRBD1 agrees at 7 bases. V was clipped by 0 bases and J by 9 bases; unmatched bases: 11. The CDR3 has 17 amino acids. Per the germline V gene, CDR1 is MNHEY and CDR2 is SVGAGI. Here the CDR3 reads CASSYSITGAPGSPLHF. The CDR3, as DNA: TGTGCCAGCAGTTACTCAATAACAGGGGCGCCGGGTTCACCCCTCCACTTT.